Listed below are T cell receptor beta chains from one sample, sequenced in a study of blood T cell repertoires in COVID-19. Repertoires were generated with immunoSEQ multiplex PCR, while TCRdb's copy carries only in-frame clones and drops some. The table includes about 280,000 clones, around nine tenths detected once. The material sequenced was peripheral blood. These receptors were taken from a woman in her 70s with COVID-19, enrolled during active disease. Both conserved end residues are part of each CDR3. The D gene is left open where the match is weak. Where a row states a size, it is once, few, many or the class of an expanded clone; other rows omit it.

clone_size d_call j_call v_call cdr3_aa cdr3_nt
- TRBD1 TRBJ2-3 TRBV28 CASARQGTHTQYF TGTGCCAGCGCCAGACAGGGAACCCATACGCAGTATTTT
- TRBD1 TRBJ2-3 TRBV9 CASSVRQGAGTDTQYF TGTGCCAGCAGCGTTCGACAGGGGGCAGGCACAGATACGCAGTATTTT
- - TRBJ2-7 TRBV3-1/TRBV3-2 CASSPGTSAAYEQYF TGTGCCAGCAGTCCAGGGACTTCGGCAGCCTACGAGCAGTACTTC
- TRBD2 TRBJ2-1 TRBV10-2 CASSPLLAGGRNEQFF TGCGCCAGCAGCCCTTTACTAGCGGGGGGGCGCAATGAGCAGTTCTTC
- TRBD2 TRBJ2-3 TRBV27 CASTPPGNGGARDTQYF TGTGCCAGCACCCCCCCGGGAAACGGGGGGGCCCGAGATACGCAGTATTTT
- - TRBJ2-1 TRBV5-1 CASSPWAGPGNEQFF TGCGCCAGCAGCCCCTGGGCGGGGCCGGGGAATGAGCAGTTCTTC
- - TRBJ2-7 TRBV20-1 CSASTPYEQYF TGCAGTGCTAGTACACCCTACGAGCAGTACTTC
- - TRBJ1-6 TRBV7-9 CASSSGGGIDSPLHF TGTGCCAGCAGCTCCGGGGGAGGGATCGATTCACCCCTCCACTTT
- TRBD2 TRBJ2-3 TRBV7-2 CASSLRLAGGPPRTDTQYF TGTGCCAGCAGCCTCCGACTAGCGGGGGGGCCCCCCCGCACAGATACGCAGTATTTT
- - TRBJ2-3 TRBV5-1 CASSLGLVTDTQYF TGCGCCAGCAGCTTGGGACTAGTCACAGATACGCAGTATTTT
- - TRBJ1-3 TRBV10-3 CAAGLGALSGNTIYF TGTGCCGCTGGCTTGGGGGCCTTATCTGGAAACACCATATATTTT
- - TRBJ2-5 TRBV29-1 CSGTRMGETQYF TGCAGCGGGACTCGGATGGGAGAGACCCAGTACTTC
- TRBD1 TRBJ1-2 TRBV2 CASRGTEFYGYTF TGTGCCAGCAGAGGGACAGAATTCTATGGCTACACCTTC
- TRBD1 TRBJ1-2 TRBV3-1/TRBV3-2 CASSQVLQGALNYGYTF TGTGCCAGCAGCCAAGTACTCCAGGGGGCTCTTAACTATGGCTACACCTTC
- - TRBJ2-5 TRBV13 CASSLGGGSAETQYF TGTGCCAGCAGCTTAGGCGGAGGCTCAGCGGAGACCCAGTACTTC
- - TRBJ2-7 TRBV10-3 CAISESRGGSYEQYF TGTGCCATCAGTGAGTCTAGAGGGGGCTCCTACGAGCAGTACTTC
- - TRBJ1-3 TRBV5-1 CASGHDSASGNTIYF TGCGCCAGCGGCCACGACAGCGCCTCTGGAAACACCATATATTTT
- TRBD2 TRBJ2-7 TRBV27 CASRPLAGVHEQYF TGTGCCAGCAGGCCACTAGCGGGGGTCCACGAGCAGTACTTC
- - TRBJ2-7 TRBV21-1 CASISMDSYYEQYF TGTGCCAGCATATCTATGGACAGTTACTACGAGCAGTACTTC
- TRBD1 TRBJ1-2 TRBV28 CASSLALLGQEDGYTF TGTGCCAGCAGTTTAGCTTTGCTGGGACAGGAGGATGGCTACACCTTC
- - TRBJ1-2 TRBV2 CASSLLYGYTF TGTGCCAGCAGTTTACTTTATGGCTACACCTTC
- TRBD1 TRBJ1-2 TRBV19 CASSIAGQGGFGYTF TGTGCCAGTAGTATAGCCGGACAGGGCGGGTTTGGCTACACCTTC
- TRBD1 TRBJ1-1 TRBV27 CASSLWGQGTNTEAFF TGTGCCAGCAGTTTATGGGGACAGGGGACGAACACTGAAGCTTTCTTT
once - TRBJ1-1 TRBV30 CAWNTGTNTEAFF TGTGCCTGGAACACAGGGACGAACACTGAAGCTTTCTTT
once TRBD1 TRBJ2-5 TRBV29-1 CSVQGEGTQYF TGCAGCGTTCAGGGGGAAGGGACCCAGTACTTC
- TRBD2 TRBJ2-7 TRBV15 CATSRDRAGAYEQYF TGTGCCACCAGCAGAGATCGGGCGGGGGCCTACGAGCAGTACTTC
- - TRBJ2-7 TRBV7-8 CASSPAYEQYF TGTGCCAGCAGCCCCGCCTACGAGCAGTACTTC
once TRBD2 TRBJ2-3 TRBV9 CASSISGGNTDTQYF TGTGCCAGCAGCATTAGCGGGGGGAACACAGATACGCAGTATTTT
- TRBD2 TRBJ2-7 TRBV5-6 CASSGAVAFDWGREEQYF TGTGCCAGCAGCGGCGCTGTGGCCTTCGACTGGGGGAGGGAGGAGCAGTACTTC
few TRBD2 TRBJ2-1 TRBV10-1 CYFSGGDDYNEQFF TGCTATTTTAGCGGGGGGGATGACTACAATGAGCAGTTCTTC
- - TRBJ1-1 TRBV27 CASSLGPGNTEAFF TGTGCCAGCAGTTTAGGGCCAGGGAACACTGAAGCTTTCTTT
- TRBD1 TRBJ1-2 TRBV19 CASSIEGQGVYGYTF TGTGCCAGTAGTATAGAGGGACAGGGCGTCTATGGCTACACCTTC
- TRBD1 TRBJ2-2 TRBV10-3 CAISESRGQVGELFF TGTGCCATCAGTGAGTCGAGGGGGCAGGTCGGGGAGCTGTTTTTT
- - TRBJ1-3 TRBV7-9 CASSLRAGNTIYF TGTGCCAGCAGCTTAAGAGCTGGAAACACCATATATTTT
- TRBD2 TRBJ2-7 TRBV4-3 CASSQDLGASGDYEQYF TGCGCCAGCAGCCAAGATCTGGGGGCTAGCGGGGACTACGAGCAGTACTTC
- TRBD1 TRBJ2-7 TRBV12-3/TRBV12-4 CACAGTGPYEQYF TGTGCCTGCGCCGGGACAGGGCCCTACGAGCAGTACTTC
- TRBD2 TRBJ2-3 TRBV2 CARTSGGHGDTQYF TGTGCCAGGACTAGCGGGGGGCACGGAGATACGCAGTATTTT
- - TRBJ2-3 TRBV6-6 CASKRLAGDTQYF TGTGCCAGCAAACGCCTCGCCGGGGATACGCAGTATTTT
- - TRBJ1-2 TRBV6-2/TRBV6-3 CASSRRGANYGYTF TGTGCCAGCAGCCGCCGGGGAGCTAACTATGGCTACACCTTC
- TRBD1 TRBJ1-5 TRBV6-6 CASSPLPFHSRGLESNQPQHF TGTGCCAGCAGTCCTCTCCCCTTCCACTCCAGGGGGCTAGAAAGCAATCAGCCCCAGCATTTT
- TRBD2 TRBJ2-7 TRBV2 CASIGLASYEQYF TGTGCCAGCATTGGACTAGCCAGCTACGAGCAGTACTTC
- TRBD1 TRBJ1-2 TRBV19 CASSKRQIQGDYGYTF TGTGCCAGTAGTAAACGACAGATACAGGGGGATTATGGCTACACCTTC
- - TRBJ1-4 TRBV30 CAWSEPVYNNEKLFF TGTGCCTGGAGTGAACCCGTCTATAATAATGAAAAACTGTTTTTT